Presented here are 17 T cell receptor beta chains from one specimen sequenced in a study of regulatory T cells in long-lasting Graves disease. Both iRepertoire HTBI primers and Arm-PCR of CDR3 regions were used to build the TCR beta libraries. TCRdb redid the calling of the multiplex PCR reads with MiXCR, one entry per CDR3 protein. Of 560,000 or so distinct CDR3 sequences in the sample, about 16% are singletons; the top ten hold about 12%. Regarding time point: newly diagnosed GD, antithyroid drugs for less than 3 months. From RNA extracted from PBMCs, the TCR library was made. These sequences were also reported in another study, on T cells in Graves' hyperthyroidism and ophthalmopathy.

The sample here was peripheral blood mononuclear cells (PBMCs), taken at new diagnosis, from a patient treated with antithyroid drugs. The receptor source for this set is a man younger than 35 with Graves disease.

V is TRBV30 and J is TRBJ2-1, with D unclear. With 3 bases removed from V and 0 bases from J, the gap between germline ends came to 9 bases. This CDR3 region has 14 residues. CDR1 is GTSNPN and CDR2 is SVGIG in the germline V gene (reference sequence). CDR3 in amino acids: CAWRALSSYNEQFF. Written as DNA, the CDR3 is TGTGCCTGGAGGGCCCTGAGCTCCTACAATGAGCAGTTCTTC.

The genes are TRBV20-1 and TRBJ1-1; tentatively, D is TRBD1 (5 bases). Germline lookup yields CDR1 DFQATT and CDR2 SNEGSKA (reference sequence). This CDR3 is 14 amino acids long. Trimming took off 3 bases at V and 5 bases at J, with 16 bases between the two ends. The CDR3 spells CSARGGLGHTEAFF. The CDR3 DNA reads TGCAGTGCTAGGGGGGGATTGGGTCATACTGAAGCTTTCTTT.

The chain couples TRBV20-1 to TRBJ2-7; either TRBD1 or TRBD2 may fit D (5 bases each). The length of the CDR3 is 14 residues. The V gene's germline CDR1 is DFQATT and CDR2 SNEGSKA (reference sequence). The V end was cut by 2 bases, the J end by 6 bases, with 17 bases between. The CDR3 reads CSARRRDPSAEQYF. CDR3 in DNA: TGCAGTGCTAGACGTCGGGACCCCTCTGCCGAGCAGTACTTC.

The J gene is TRBJ2-3, the V gene TRBV5-6, with TRBD1 as a possible D gene (6 bases). The CDR3 covers 14 residues. V was pared by 4 bases and J by 3 bases, with 12 bases between. Germline assignment: CDR1 SGHDT and CDR2 YYEEEE. The CDR3 DNA follows: TGTGCCAGCAGCCCTGGACAGAGGACAGATACGCAGTATTTT. Encoded protein: CASSPGQRTDTQYF.

There are a few counts of this clonotype. J is TRBJ1-4 and V is TRBV6-9; 9 bases line up with TRBD1. The CDR3 runs to 19 residues. Looked up from germline, CDR1 is MNHGY and CDR2 is SVAAGI. J gave up 2 bases and V 4 bases, and 14 bases lay outside the gene matches. This chain's CDR3 is CASSSVFPGTGRTNEKLFF. Written as DNA, the CDR3 is TGTGCCAGCAGTTCCGTTTTCCCCGGGACAGGGAGGACTAATGAAAAACTGTTTTTT.

This clonotype was observed at least ten times. The V gene is TRBV2, the J gene TRBJ1-5; perhaps TRBD1 as D (6 bases). V dropped 5 bases and J dropped 5 bases, with 16 bases sitting between them. Germline V lookup: CDR1 SNHLY, CDR2 FYNNEI. CDR3 length: 15 residues. CDR3 loop: CASSPSGTSYQPQHF. CDR3 DNA: TGTGCCAGCAGTCCCTCCGGGACAAGCTATCAGCCCCAGCATTTT.

This clonotype showed up many times. The V call is TRBV20-1, the J call TRBJ2-1; 12 bases match TRBD2. The CDR3 length is 17 residues. Looked up from germline, CDR1 is DFQATT and CDR2 is SNEGSKA (reference sequence). V shed 2 bases and J 5 bases; nucleotides not matched to a gene: 10. The CDR3 nucleotides are TGCAGTGCTAGACTAGCGGGAGGGCTTGAGAGGGACAATGAGCAGTTCTTC. It is translated as CSARLAGGLERDNEQFF.

There are many counts of this clonotype. The chain is built from TRBV6-1 and TRBJ2-7; weak D call: TRBD2 (5 bases). V was clipped by 5 bases and J by 0 bases, with 23 bases between them. CDR1 and CDR2 from the germline V gene are MNHNS and SASEGT. The CDR3 totals 18 residues. The CDR3 coding sequence is TGTGCCAGCAGTAGGGATGCTAGCCTACTGGGTGACTCCTACGAGCAGTACTTC. This translates into CASSRDASLLGDSYEQYF.

This clonotype was seen at least ten times. The J gene is TRBJ2-3, the V gene TRBV20-1, with 10 nucleotides matching TRBD2. J lost 3 bases, V lost 0 bases, and 9 bases had no gene match. CDR1 is DFQATT and CDR2 is SNEGSKA in the germline V gene (reference sequence). The CDR3 is 17 amino acids. CDR3 region: CSARELALAGRTDTQYF. The CDR3 region has the DNA TGCAGTGCTAGAGAGCTGGCACTAGCGGGGCGTACAGATACGCAGTATTTT.

V gene TRBV9 combines with J gene TRBJ1-3; D is unclear. Germline values: CDR1 SGDLS, CDR2 YYNGEE. V was clipped by 0 bases and J by 8 bases, with 15 bases between them. This CDR3 is built from 15 residues. CDR3 DNA: TGTGCCAGCAGCGTAGATCCCAAAGGGTGGGACACCATATATTTT. Protein product: CASSVDPKGWDTIYF.

Note on this clonotype: A junction end diverges from the germline sequence, so it may reflect a read error. The chain employs TRBV11-2 and TRBJ1-1; TRBD1 matches at 7 bases. The CDR3 spans 16 residues. Germline CDR1 and CDR2: SGHAT and FQNNGV. CDR3 region: CASSLDEPGRGSEVFF. The CDR3, as DNA: TGTGCCAGCAGCTTAGATGAACCGGGCAGGGGGTCTGAAGTTTTCTTT.

The sample holds a few counts of this clonotype. V is TRBV9 and J is TRBJ2-1; tentative D call: TRBD1 (5 bases). V was cut by 3 bases and J by 8 bases, with 15 bases left in between. The CDR3 has 14 amino acids. Germline CDR1 reads SGDLS; CDR2 reads YYNGEE. Here the CDR3 reads CASSDSGSRYEQFF. CDR3 in DNA: TGTGCCAGCAGCGATTCAGGGTCACGGTATGAGCAGTTCTTC.

The V gene is TRBV20-1, the J gene TRBJ2-7; 7 positions agree with TRBD2. Trimming at V came to 5 bases and at J to 0 bases, leaving 13 bases not matched to a gene. From germline, CDR1 is DFQATT and CDR2 SNEGSKA (reference sequence). The CDR3 is 16 amino acids. CDR3 protein: CSALASDGRSSYEQYF. In DNA, the CDR3 is TGCAGTGCTCTGGCCTCGGACGGGAGGAGCTCCTACGAGCAGTACTTC.

This clonotype was observed at least ten times. The chain uses TRBV6-1 and TRBJ2-7, with 11 bases identical to TRBD2. The CDR3 loop spans 15 amino acids. The J segment lost 3 bases and the V segment lost 3 bases, leaving 4 bases of the junction unmatched. Germline V CDR1 and CDR2: MNHNS, SASEGT. In DNA form, the CDR3 reads TGTGCCAGCAGTGATTTAACTAGCGGGAGCTACGAGCAGTACTTC. Amino acids: CASSDLTSGSYEQYF.

This clonotype was detected ten times or more. This sequence joins TRBV28 and TRBJ2-5; 8 bases match TRBD1. V was clipped by 2 bases and J by 1 base; unmatched bases: 15. The germline V gene has CDR1 MDHEN and CDR2 SYDVKM. The length of the CDR3 is 19 residues. The CDR3 region has the DNA TGTGCCAGCAGTTTAGAGTATGGGACAGGAGGGCTCCTCCAAGAGACCCAGTACTTC. Protein: CASSLEYGTGGLLQETQYF.

This clonotype occurred many times. The chain links TRBV7-9 to TRBJ1-1; a possible D gene is TRBD1 (6 bases). V gave up 5 bases and J gave up 2 bases, with 15 bases separating them. Germline CDR1 SEHNR, CDR2 FQNEAQ (reference sequence). The CDR3 sequence is 15 residues long. The CDR3, as DNA: TGTGCCAGCAGCCTTCTGGGGGCGAGTAACACTGAAGCTTTCTTT. Its translation is CASSLLGASNTEAFF.

The chain combines TRBV2 with TRBJ2-5; D remains unclear. The CDR3 has 14 amino acids. V dropped 6 bases and J dropped 5 bases, with 16 bases sitting between them. CDR1 and CDR2 from the germline V gene are SNHLY and FYNNEI. This CDR3 is CASSLDTASETQYF. In DNA form, the CDR3 reads TGTGCCAGCAGCCTAGACACCGCGAGTGAGACCCAGTACTTC.